This T cell receptor (beta chain) was identified during a study of T cells in Graves' hyperthyroidism and ophthalmopathy. The study's findings and limits: Most thyroid clonotypes that were expanded above 0.001 also turned up in blood.

The V gene lost 3 bases and the J gene lost 4 bases, with 12 bases spanning the gap. This CDR3 comprises 15 residues. Germline V gene data show CDR1 as PRHDT and CDR2 as FYEKMQ (reference sequence). As to this clonotype: No antigen is known for it.

Uncontrolled infection, other autoimmune disease, pregnancy or lactation disqualified patients from enrolment. Authors of the study amplified TCR beta CDR3 regions from RNA transcripts. The TCR CDR3 first-round RT-PCR relied on the HTBI primer set. TCRdb called the multiplex PCR reads again in MiXCR, with one record for every CDR3 protein. The profile shows more than 350,000 distinct CDR3 sequences, roughly 15% of them singletons. The V gene is TRBV13, the J gene TRBJ2-2; a weak D match, TRBD2 (6 bases). The sequenced material came from blood. This TCR was recovered from a woman aged 55 to 70 with Graves' ophthalmopathy. The CDR3 DNA reads as TGTGCCAGCAGCTTTAGGGGAGCGGGCACCGGGGAGCTGTTTTTT. As protein: CASSFRGAGTGELFF.